This T cell receptor beta chain was identified in a study of cytomegalovirus exposure and HLA in healthy donors. Germline trimming cut 4 bases from V and 0 bases from J; bases unmatched to any gene: 4. The CDR3 runs to 15 residues. Germline V lookup: CDR1 SGHDN, CDR2 FVKESK. For this clone: Its target is not known.

This PCR relied on a set of 60 Vbeta primers and 13 Jbeta primers. Original methodology: Later work found approximately 80 million unique TCR beta chains, with 9.5 million to 14 million shared. Using immunoSEQ multiplex PCR, the repertoire was profiled, and TCRdb retains in-frame clones only, with some absent. That table furnishes V, J and clone size, whereas the DNA furnished D and trimming. The data show under 150,000 clones, about three quarters seen once. Overall study results and limits: Only CMV serostatus was available as immune exposure information.

The TCR was taken from a human donor in good health. What was sequenced was PBMCs. The genes are TRBV14 and TRBJ1-1; TRBD1 agrees at 8 bases. This CDR3 is CASSRRTGLNTEAFF. The CDR3 bases are TGTGCCAGCAGCCGTCGGACAGGGCTGAACACTGAAGCTTTCTTT.